The 22 T cell receptor beta chains given below trace back to one sample, sequenced in a study of cytomegalovirus exposure and HLA in healthy donors. PCR involved 60 Vbeta and 13 Jbeta primers. The method was immunoSEQ multiplex PCR; TCRdb's version includes in-frame clones alone and lacks a portion of them. The data contain over 100,000 clones, 50% to 75% of them seen just once; the ten biggest clones take up about 8.9%. The source material was PBMCs. These receptors all come from a woman in her forties in good health and CMV-seropositive.

The V gene is TRBV7-8, the J gene TRBJ1-1; the match to TRBD1 covers 11 bases. The trim removed 4 bases at V and 2 bases at J, leaving 12 bases unmatched. The CDR3 totals 18 residues. The germline V gene encodes CDR1 SGHVS and CDR2 FQNEAQ. The CDR3 nucleotides read TGTGCCAGCAGCTCCAATGCCGGGACAGGGGGAAAAAACACTGAAGCTTTCTTT. Amino acid sequence: CASSSNAGTGGKNTEAFF.

This clone came up a few times. The rearrangement links TRBV29-1 to TRBJ1-4; a weak D match, TRBD1 (6 bases). CDR1 and CDR2 from the germline V gene are SQVTM and ANQGSEA. The CDR3 length is 15 residues. Trimming left V 4 bases short and J 3 bases short, with 15 bases between. CDR3 DNA: TGCAGCGTTGCCTCCCAGGACAGCCCTAATGAAAAACTGTTTTTT. The encoded protein is CSVASQDSPNEKLFF.

With respect to this clone: A read error may account for a junction end that differs from germline. The rearrangement links TRBV5-1 to TRBJ1-2; D possibly corresponds to TRBD1 (5 bases). The CDR3 sequence is 16 residues long. Germline V gene lookup returns CDR1 SGHRS and CDR2 YFSETQ. The CDR3: CASSLNQGGQGEGYPF. Here the CDR3 DNA reads TGCGCCAGCAGCTTGAACCAAGGAGGGCAGGGAGAGGGCTACCCCTTC. The full variable domain, its missing parts supplied by reference TRBV5-1 and TRBJ1-2, is KAGVTQTPRYLIKTRGQQVTLSCSPISGHRSVSWYQQTPGQGLQFLFEYFSETQRNKGNFPGRFSGRQFSNSRSEMNVSTLELGDSALYLCASSLNQGGQGEGYPFGSGTRLTVV.

The gene calls are TRBV19 and TRBJ2-4; D uncertain. Germline V lookup: CDR1 LNHDA, CDR2 SQIVND (reference sequence). The CDR3 consists of 12 residues. The ends were cut back, 1 base at V and 7 bases at J, with 5 bases in the middle. The CDR3 nucleotides read TGTGCCAGTAGTATAGGGCCTAACATTCAGTACTTC. Protein product: CASSIGPNIQYF.

The chain has TRBV7-9 and TRBJ2-2; TRBD1 agrees at 8 bases. There are 17 residues in the CDR3. With 5 bases clipped from V and 3 bases from J, the junction kept 11 bases outside the gene matches. Germline CDR1 is SEHNR and CDR2 is FQNEAQ (reference sequence). The CDR3 protein is CASSVSFRTGYTGELFF. CDR3 coding DNA: TGTGCCAGCAGCGTTAGCTTTAGGACAGGGTACACCGGGGAGCTGTTTTTT.

This chain uses TRBV19 with TRBJ1-4, with a weak D call TRBD1 (6 bases). Germline V gives CDR1 LNHDA, CDR2 SQIVND (reference sequence). There are 13 residues in the CDR3. V was cut by 1 base and J by 13 bases, with 13 bases left in between. CDR3 DNA sequence: TGTGCCAGTAGTATAGCGAGGGAACAGGGACTGTTTTTT. Translated: CASSIAREQGLFF.

The rearrangement links TRBV11-2 to TRBJ2-5; 9 bases fit TRBD2. V shed 5 bases, J shed 5 bases, and the junction held 6 bases outside the gene matches. The CDR3 is 14 residues long. Germline values: CDR1 SGHAT, CDR2 FQNNGV. The CDR3 region is CASSDRAGGETQYF. In DNA, the CDR3 is TGTGCCAGCAGCGACCGGGCGGGAGGGGAGACCCAGTACTTC.

This chain uses TRBV30 with TRBJ2-5; TRBD2 might be the D (5 bases). The J call could be wrong; TRBJ2-7 is a better fit for the DNA end. Per the germline V gene, CDR1 is GTSNPN and CDR2 is SVGIG (reference sequence). The CDR3 runs 15 residues. The CDR3 spells CAWSVGLAASYEQYF. The CDR3 DNA reads as TGTGCCTGGAGTGTAGGCCTAGCAGCCTCCTACGAGCAGTACTTC.

The rearrangement joins TRBV4-1 to TRBJ1-3; no reliable D call. CDR3 length: 17 amino acids. With 0 bases removed from V and 0 bases from J, the gap between germline ends came to 12 bases. CDR1 and CDR2 from the germline V gene are MGHRA and YSYEKL. CDR3 protein: CASSQEPGESSGNTIYF. CDR3 bases: TGCGCCAGCAGCCAAGAACCCGGTGAGAGCTCTGGAAACACCATATATTTT.

The chain recombines TRBV27 with TRBJ1-3; possibly TRBD1 for D (5 bases). The CDR3 contains 13 residues. Germline CDR1 reads MNHEY; CDR2 reads SMNVEV (reference sequence). Deletions cut 6 bases from V and 4 bases from J, with 10 bases between. CDR3 region: CASSLRGGNTIYF. Here the CDR3 DNA reads TGTGCCAGCAGCCTCCGGGGGGGAAACACCATATATTTT.

V gene TRBV5-4 combines with J gene TRBJ2-1; D remains ambiguous. The germline V and J ends were trimmed by 0 bases and 0 bases, with 10 bases remaining between them. Germline V CDR1 and CDR2: SGHNT, YYREEE (reference sequence). CDR3 size: 16 residues. CDR3 protein: CASSLERVGSYNEQFF. CDR3 DNA sequence: TGTGCCAGCAGCTTGGAGCGTGTGGGCTCCTACAATGAGCAGTTCTTC.

This clone has a handful of counts. The rearrangement joins TRBV18 to TRBJ1-3, with TRBD1 matching over 8 bases. CDR3 length: 16 residues. Germline V lookup: CDR1 KGHSH, CDR2 LQKENI. After removal of 4 bases from V and 4 bases from J, the junction contained 9 bases not matched to a gene. The CDR3 bases are TGTGCCAGCTCACAACTTGACAGGGGCTCCGGAAACACCATATATTTT. Encoded protein: CASSQLDRGSGNTIYF.

This clone showed up just once. The chain joins TRBV2 to TRBJ1-1; D possibly corresponds to TRBD1 (5 bases). CDR1 is SNHLY, CDR2 FYNNEI, per germline. Trimming pared 5 bases from V and 1 base from J, leaving 8 bases between. This CDR3 contains 13 residues. CDR3: CASSMGGNTEAFF. The CDR3 DNA reads TGTGCCAGCAGTATGGGGGGGAACACTGAAGCTTTCTTT.

The chain combines TRBV5-6 with TRBJ2-3; 11 positions agree with TRBD2. J was trimmed by 6 bases and V by 2 bases; bases with no gene match: 5. CDR3 length: 15 residues. In germline, CDR1 is SGHDT, CDR2 YYEEEE. Here the CDR3 DNA reads TGTGCCAGCAGCTTTAGCGGGGGGGCCCCGGATACGCAGTATTTT. Protein sequence: CASSFSGGAPDTQYF.

This chain uses TRBV28 with TRBJ1-2; D might be TRBD1 (5 bases). Deletions cut 7 bases from V and 1 base from J, with 16 bases between. The CDR3 has 15 amino acids. Germline CDR1 MDHEN, CDR2 SYDVKM. The DNA for the CDR3 is TGTGCCAGCACCCGGTGGGGGGAGATTAACTATGGCTACACCTTC. It specifies CASTRWGEINYGYTF.

This clone was counted between two and nine times. This chain links TRBV11-2 with TRBJ2-5, with D possibly being TRBD2 (9 bases). CDR3 length: 17 amino acids. CDR1 SGHAT and CDR2 FQNNGV come from the germline V gene. With 3 bases removed from V and 2 bases from J, the gap between germline ends came to 19 bases. The CDR3 reads CASSLTPSGTGQETQYF. In DNA, the CDR3 is TGTGCCAGCAGCTTGACCCCTAGCGGGACAGGTCAAGAGACCCAGTACTTC.

J is TRBJ2-7 and V is TRBV10-3, with D possibly TRBD2 on 5 matching bases. CDR3 length: 13 residues. V shed 5 bases and J shed 5 bases, with 13 bases lying between them. CDR1 is ENHRY, CDR2 SYGVKD, per germline. The CDR3 bases are TGTGCCATCAGTCAAACTAGTTCCCACGAGCAGTACTTC. It encodes CAISQTSSHEQYF.

The V gene is TRBV19, the J gene TRBJ1-2; possible D gene TRBD1, 5 bases. This CDR3 region has 15 residues. In germline, CDR1 is LNHDA, CDR2 SQIVND (reference sequence). Trimming removed 5 bases at V and 5 bases at J, with 18 bases between. CDR3 sequence: CASSSGTREEYGYTF. The CDR3 nucleotides read TGTGCCAGTAGTTCCGGGACTAGGGAAGAATATGGCTACACCTTC. The complete variable domain, with remaining parts taken from reference TRBV19 and TRBJ1-2, reads DGGITQSPKYLFRKEGQNVTLSCEQNLNHDAMYWYRQDPGQGLRLIYYSQIVNDFQKGDIAEGYSVSREKKESFPLTVTSAQKNPTAFYLCASSSGTREEYGYTFGSGTRLTVV.

The gene calls are TRBV10-2 and TRBJ1-5, with D possibly matching TRBD1 (5 bases). V was trimmed by 6 bases and J by 5 bases, leaving 11 bases between them. CDR3 length equals 13 residues. CDR1 and CDR2 from the germline V gene are WSHSY and SAAADI. In DNA form, the CDR3 reads TGCGCCAGCAGGATGGGAGGGGATCAGCCCCAGCATTTT. Its protein is CASRMGGDQPQHF.

V is TRBV6-1 and J is TRBJ2-5; 9 bases are shared with TRBD2. CDR1 MNHNS and CDR2 SASEGT come from the germline V gene. Trimming removed 1 base from V and 6 bases from J; junction bases left unmatched: 6. This CDR3 spans 15 amino acids. The CDR3, as DNA: TGTGCCAGCAGTGAAGGCGATAGCGGGAGCAAGACCCAGTACTTC. Protein product: CASSEGDSGSKTQYF.

This clone was found many times. The chain is built from TRBV13 and TRBJ1-5; no clear D. This CDR3 is 12 amino acids long. The germline CDR1 and CDR2 sequences are PRHDT and FYEKMQ (reference sequence). Trimming cost V 3 bases and J 9 bases, with 9 bases left between them. CDR3 bases: TGTGCCAGCAGCTTTACCCCGGGGCCCCAGCATTTT. Encoded protein: CASSFTPGPQHF. Full variable domain (missing parts from reference TRBV13 and TRBJ1-5): AAGVIQSPRHLIKEKRETATLKCYPIPRHDTVYWYQQGPGQDPQFLISFYEKMQSDKGSIPDRFSAQQFSDYHSELNMSSLELGDSALYFCASSFTPGPQHFGDGTRLSIL.

The V and J genes are TRBV6-5 and TRBJ1-2; 7 nucleotides align to TRBD1. Germline assignment: CDR1 MNHEY and CDR2 SVGAGI. The CDR3 extends over 16 amino acids. V dropped 0 bases and J dropped 0; count of bases not matched to a gene: 4. The CDR3 DNA sequence: TGTGCCAGCAGTTACTCAATCGACAGGGCTAACTATGGCTACACCTTC. Its translation is CASSYSIDRANYGYTF.